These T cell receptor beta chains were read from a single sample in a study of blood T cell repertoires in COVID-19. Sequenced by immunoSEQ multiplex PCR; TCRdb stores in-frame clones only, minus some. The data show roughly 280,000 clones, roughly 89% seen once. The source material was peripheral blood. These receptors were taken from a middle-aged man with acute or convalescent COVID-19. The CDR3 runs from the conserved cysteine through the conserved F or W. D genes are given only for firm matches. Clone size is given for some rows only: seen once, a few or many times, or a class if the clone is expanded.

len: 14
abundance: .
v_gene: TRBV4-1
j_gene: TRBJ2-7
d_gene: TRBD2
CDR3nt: TGCGCCAGCTCCCCGGAGGGCGGGGGATACGAGCAGTACTTC
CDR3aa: CASSPEGGGYEQYF

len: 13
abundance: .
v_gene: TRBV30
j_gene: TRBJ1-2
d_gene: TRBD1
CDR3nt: TGTGCCTGGAGAAATCCCGACAGGGAGAGCTACACCTTC
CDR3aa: CAWRNPDRESYTF

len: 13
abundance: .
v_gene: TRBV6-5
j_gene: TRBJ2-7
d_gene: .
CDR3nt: TGTGCCAGCAGCAAGACAGTGTCCTACGAGCAGTACTTC
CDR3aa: CASSKTVSYEQYF

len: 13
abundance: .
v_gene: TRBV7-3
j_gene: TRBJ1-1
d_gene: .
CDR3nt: TGTGCCAGCAGCTCCGGACAGCTCACTGAAGCTTTCTTT
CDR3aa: CASSSGQLTEAFF

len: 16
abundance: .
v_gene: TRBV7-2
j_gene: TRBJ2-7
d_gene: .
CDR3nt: TGTGCCAGCAGCCCCGTCCCCTTTCAGGCCTCCTACGAGCAGTACTTC
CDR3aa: CASSPVPFQASYEQYF

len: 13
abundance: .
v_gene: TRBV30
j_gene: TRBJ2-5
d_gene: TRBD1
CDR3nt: TGTGCCTGGACTGGGACAGTGCAAGAGACCCAGTACTTC
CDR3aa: CAWTGTVQETQYF

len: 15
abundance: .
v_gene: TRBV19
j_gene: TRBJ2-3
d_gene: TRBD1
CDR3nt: TGTGCCAGTAGTACACAGGGGGGTTCTACAGATACGCAGTATTTT
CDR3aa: CASSTQGGSTDTQYF

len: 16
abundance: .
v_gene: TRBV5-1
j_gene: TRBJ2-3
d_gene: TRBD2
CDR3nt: TGCGCCAGCAGCTCCTCAGACGGGACTAGCCCCTATACGCAGTATTTT
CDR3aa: CASSSSDGTSPYTQYF

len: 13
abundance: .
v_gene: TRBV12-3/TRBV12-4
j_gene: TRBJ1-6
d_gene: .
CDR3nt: TGTGCCAGCAGGGGGCAGGGTAATTCACCCCTCCACTTT
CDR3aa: CASRGQGNSPLHF

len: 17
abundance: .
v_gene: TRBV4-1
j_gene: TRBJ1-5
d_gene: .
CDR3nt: TGCGCCAGCAGCCAAGGGATTTTGGGGGGGGACCGGCAGCCCCAGCATTTT
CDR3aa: CASSQGILGGDRQPQHF

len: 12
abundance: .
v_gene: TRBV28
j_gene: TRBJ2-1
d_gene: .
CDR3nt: TGTGCCAGCAGTATAACAGGGAATGAGCAGTTCTTC
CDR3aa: CASSITGNEQFF

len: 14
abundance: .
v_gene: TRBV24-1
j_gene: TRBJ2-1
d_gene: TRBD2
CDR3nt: TGTGCCACCAGTGCCGGGGGACTAGCGGATGAGCAGTTCTTC
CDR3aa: CATSAGGLADEQFF

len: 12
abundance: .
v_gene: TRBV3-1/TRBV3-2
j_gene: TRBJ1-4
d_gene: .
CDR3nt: TGTGCCAGCAGCCAAGGTCTTCAAAAACTGTTTTTT
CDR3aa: CASSQGLQKLFF

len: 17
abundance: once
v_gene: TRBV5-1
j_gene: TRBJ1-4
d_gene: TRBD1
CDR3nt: TGCGCCAGCAGCTTGCCACAGGAACAGGGGGCGCGAGAAAAACTGTTTTTT
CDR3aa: CASSLPQEQGAREKLFF

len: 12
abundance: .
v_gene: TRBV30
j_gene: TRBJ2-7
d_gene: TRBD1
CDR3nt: TGTGCCTGGACCCGACAGGGGTGGGAGCAGTACTTC
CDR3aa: CAWTRQGWEQYF

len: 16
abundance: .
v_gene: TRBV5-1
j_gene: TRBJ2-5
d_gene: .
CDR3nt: TGCGCCAGCAGCCCCGCCCTTGACAGCAGTAGGGAGACCCAGTACTTC
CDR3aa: CASSPALDSSRETQYF

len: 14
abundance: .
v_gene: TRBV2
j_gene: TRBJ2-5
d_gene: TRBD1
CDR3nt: TGTGCCAGCAGTGACCCGACAGGGAAAGAGACCCAGTACTTC
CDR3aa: CASSDPTGKETQYF

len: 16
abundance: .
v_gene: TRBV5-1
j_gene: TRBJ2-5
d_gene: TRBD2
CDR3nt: TGCGCCAGCAGCCTCCCCGGGACTAGCGGGGGAGAGACCCAGTACTTC
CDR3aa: CASSLPGTSGGETQYF

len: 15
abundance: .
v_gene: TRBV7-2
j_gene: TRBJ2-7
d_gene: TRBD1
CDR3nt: TGTGCCAGCAACCAGGGGGTCGAGGGAACCTACGAGCAGTACTTC
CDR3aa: CASNQGVEGTYEQYF

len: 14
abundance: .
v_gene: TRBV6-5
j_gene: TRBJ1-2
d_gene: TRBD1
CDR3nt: TGTGCCAGCAGACGGACAGGCTCAGGGAATGGCTACACCTTC
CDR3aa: CASRRTGSGNGYTF

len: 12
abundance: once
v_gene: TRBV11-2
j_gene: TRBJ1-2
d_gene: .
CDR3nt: TGTGCCAGCAGCTTAACGGCCGGGGGCTACACCTTC
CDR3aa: CASSLTAGGYTF

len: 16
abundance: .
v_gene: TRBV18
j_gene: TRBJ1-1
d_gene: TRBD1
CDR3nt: TGTGCCAGCTCACCAGTGACAGGGATAGAGAACACTGAAGCTTTCTTT
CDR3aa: CASSPVTGIENTEAFF